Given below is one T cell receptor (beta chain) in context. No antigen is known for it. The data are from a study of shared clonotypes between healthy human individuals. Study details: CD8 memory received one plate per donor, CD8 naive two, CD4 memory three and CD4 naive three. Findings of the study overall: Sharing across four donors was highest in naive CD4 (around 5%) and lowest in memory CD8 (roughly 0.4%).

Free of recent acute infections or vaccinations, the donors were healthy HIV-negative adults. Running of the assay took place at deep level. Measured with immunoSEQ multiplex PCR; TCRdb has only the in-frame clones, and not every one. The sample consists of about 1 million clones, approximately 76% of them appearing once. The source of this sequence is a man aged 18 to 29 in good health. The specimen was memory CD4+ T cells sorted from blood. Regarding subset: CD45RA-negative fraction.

For the CDR3, the DNA is TGTGCCAGCAGTGATCGGGGGGCGTCCACCGGGGAGCTGTTTTTT. Amino acids: CASSDRGASTGELFF. J is TRBJ2-2 and V is TRBV6-1, with a possible D match to TRBD2 (7 bases). The CDR3 loop spans 15 amino acids. The germline V and J ends were trimmed by 3 bases and 4 bases, with 12 bases remaining between them. Germline CDR1 reads MNHNS; CDR2 reads SASEGT.